Sequencing of this T cell receptor beta chain was carried out in a study of CD8 T cells in ankylosing spondylitis. Regarding the study as a whole: Seemingly characteristic of ankylosing spondylitis blood was a TCR beta motif consisting of about 8 highly homologous variants. Past studies reported some motif variants in reactive arthritis synovial fluid and blood.

TCRdb processed the 5' RACE reads anew with MiXCR; each CDR3 protein has one entry. The data hold 300,000 to 400,000 distinct CDR3 sequences, with approximately 20% observed a single time. This clonotype was seen once. The antigen is undetermined. Germline V gives CDR1 MDHEN, CDR2 SYDVKM. With 5 bases removed from V and 4 bases from J, the gap between germline ends came to 18 bases. The CDR3 has 15 residues. The chain joins TRBV28 to TRBJ2-7; D not resolved. This receptor was identified in a male donor with ankylosing spondylitis. Sequenced: blood, either unsorted or a sorted T cell fraction (not recorded which). In nucleotides, the CDR3 is TGTGCCAGCAGTCGACCTGGGATTGGGTTGTACGAGCAGTACTTC. Protein sequence: CASSRPGIGLYEQYF.